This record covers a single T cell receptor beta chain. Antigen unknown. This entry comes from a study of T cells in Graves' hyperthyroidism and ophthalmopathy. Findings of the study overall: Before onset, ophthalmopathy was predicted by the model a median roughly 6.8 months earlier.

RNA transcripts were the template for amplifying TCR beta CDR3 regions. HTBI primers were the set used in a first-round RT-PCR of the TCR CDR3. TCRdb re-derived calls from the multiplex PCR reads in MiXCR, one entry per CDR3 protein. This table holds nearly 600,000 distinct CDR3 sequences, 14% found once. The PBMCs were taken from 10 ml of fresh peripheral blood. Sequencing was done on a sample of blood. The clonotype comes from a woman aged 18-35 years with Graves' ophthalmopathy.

The chain's CDR3 is CASSYTGTFYHEQYF. CDR3 nucleotide sequence: TGTGCCAGCAGCTACACCGGGACGTTTTACCACGAGCAGTACTTC. The chain couples TRBV6-5 to TRBJ2-7; D may correspond to TRBD1 or TRBD2 (5 bases each). The CDR3 is 15 amino acids. V was cut by 6 bases and J by 5 bases, with 20 bases left in between. Per the germline V gene, CDR1 is MNHEY and CDR2 is SVGAGI.